A single T cell receptor (beta chain) is shown here with its context. The CDR3 is made up of 14 amino acids. With 6 bases clipped from V and 5 bases from J, the junction kept 9 bases outside the gene matches. Germline CDR1 and CDR2: SGDLS and YYNGEE. This entry is derived from a study of CD8 T cells in Susac syndrome. Reverse transcription of roughly 0.45 to 1 ug RNA was performed with random hexamers. TCRdb reprocessed the immunoSEQ multiplex PCR reads with MiXCR, giving one entry per CDR3 protein. Of hundreds of thousands of distinct CDR3 sequences detected, around 93% appear once; the ten largest clones hold less than 0.075%.

The chain joins TRBV9 to TRBJ1-2; 8 bases are shared with TRBD1. The sample comprised CD4+ T cells from PBMCs. This receptor was identified in a human donor with multiple sclerosis. In nucleotides, the CDR3 is TGTGCCAGCACCTCCACAGGGGGTGGATATGGCTACACCTTC. Protein product: CASTSTGGGYGYTF.